The 15 T cell receptor beta chains listed next were all sequenced from one sample in a study of CD8 T cells in ankylosing spondylitis. A single record per CDR3 protein comes from TCRdb applying MiXCR to the 5' RACE reads. The sample yields approximately 25,000 distinct CDR3 sequences, 2.5% to 3% seen once. Sequencing was performed on blood, either unsorted or a sorted T cell fraction (not recorded which). These receptors were collected from a female donor with ankylosing spondylitis or in good health (not recorded which).

Ten or more counts support this clonotype. The CDR3 region is CASSVYRDDEQFF. In DNA, the CDR3 is TGTGCCAGCAGCGTATACAGGGACGATGAGCAGTTCTTC. The V gene is TRBV9, the J gene TRBJ2-1; maybe TRBD1 (6 bases). Trimming took off 1 base at V and 8 bases at J, with 10 bases between the two ends. From germline, CDR1 is SGDLS and CDR2 YYNGEE. This CDR3 is built from 13 residues.

This clonotype was seen ten or more times. The V call is TRBV9, the J call TRBJ2-7; the D gene could be TRBD1 or TRBD2 (5 bases each). The CDR3 has 14 amino acids. With 4 bases removed from V and 3 bases from J, the gap between germline ends came to 14 bases. The germline V gene has CDR1 SGDLS and CDR2 YYNGEE. CDR3 in amino acids: CASSTGPENYEQYF. The CDR3 DNA sequence: TGTGCCAGCAGCACGGGACCTGAGAACTACGAGCAGTACTTC.

This clonotype was recorded many times. The chain uses TRBV9 and TRBJ2-2; D is ambiguous. Germline V gene sequence: CDR1 SGDLS, CDR2 YYNGEE. Trimming shortened V by 0 bases and J by 8 bases, and 5 bases separated the two germline ends. The CDR3 contains 12 residues. CDR3 sequence reads: CASSVDVGELFF. In nucleotides, the CDR3 is TGTGCCAGCAGCGTAGATGTGGGGGAGCTGTTTTTT. Supplemented by reference TRBV9 and TRBJ2-2, the full variable domain reads DSGVTQTPKHLITATGQRVTLRCSPRSGDLSVYWYQQSLDQGLQFLIQYYNGEERAKGNILERFSAQQFPDLHSELNLSSLELGDSALYFCASSVDVGELFFGEGSRLTVL.

This clonotype came up many times. The genes are TRBV9 and TRBJ2-3; 9 bases line up with TRBD2. V gave up 4 bases and J gave up 3 bases; unmatched junction bases: 9. Germline CDR1 and CDR2: SGDLS and YYNGEE. The CDR3 has 16 amino acids. The DNA of the CDR3 is TGTGCCAGCAGCCCATTAGCGGGGGTTGGAACAGATACGCAGTATTTT. As protein: CASSPLAGVGTDTQYF.

This clonotype was seen many times. The chain couples TRBV9 to TRBJ2-2; tentative D call: TRBD2 (5 bases). The CDR3 is 15 residues long. The V end was cut by 4 bases, the J end by 6 bases, with 16 bases between. CDR1 and CDR2 from the germline V gene are SGDLS and YYNGEE. As DNA, the CDR3 is TGTGCCAGCAGCCCCCGGGGTAGCCTCGCCGGGGAGCTGTTTTTT. Its translation is CASSPRGSLAGELFF.

This clonotype was recorded at least ten times. This chain connects TRBV9 to TRBJ2-1, with D possibly being TRBD1 (6 bases). Germline CDR1 reads SGDLS; CDR2 reads YYNGEE. With 3 bases removed from V and 5 bases from J, the gap between germline ends came to 18 bases. CDR3 length: 16 residues. The CDR3 coding sequence is TGTGCCAGCAGCGGAGGCCAGGGGCCGACCAACAATGAGCAGTTCTTC. Translation: CASSGGQGPTNNEQFF.

This clonotype has ten or more counts. The chain carries TRBV9 and TRBJ2-5; 11 nucleotides match TRBD2. Germline CDR1 SGDLS, CDR2 YYNGEE. The V segment lost 1 base and the J segment 7 bases; nucleotides outside the gene matches: 6. This CDR3 is 15 amino acids long. In DNA form, the CDR3 reads TGTGCCAGCAGCGTAACTAGCGGGGGTGACCGGACCCAGTACTTC. Translation gives CASSVTSGGDRTQYF.

Many counts were recorded for this clonotype. This rearrangement joins TRBV9 to TRBJ2-3, with 9 nucleotides matching TRBD2. Germline assignment: CDR1 SGDLS and CDR2 YYNGEE. This CDR3 contains 16 residues. The trim removed 0 bases at V and 0 bases at J, leaving 2 bases unmatched. The CDR3 here is CASSVGLAASTDTQYF. In nucleotides, the CDR3 is TGTGCCAGCAGCGTAGGACTAGCGGCTAGCACAGATACGCAGTATTTT.

This clonotype has a count of ten or more. The chain uses TRBV9 and TRBJ1-5, with 9 bases fitting TRBD1. Germline loops: CDR1 SGDLS, CDR2 YYNGEE. The CDR3 totals 14 residues. Germline trimming cut 4 bases from V and 4 bases from J; bases unmatched to any gene: 3. The CDR3, as DNA: TGTGCCAGCAGCCAGGGACAGGGAAATCAGCCCCAGCATTTT. Translating it yields CASSQGQGNQPQHF.

This clonotype was detected many times. The chain has TRBV9 and TRBJ2-3; possibly TRBD2 for D (5 bases). CDR1 is SGDLS and CDR2 is YYNGEE in the germline V gene. CDR3 length: 12 amino acids. V lost 4 bases and J lost 8, with 11 bases in between. The chain's CDR3 is CASSKGEGTQYF. As DNA, the CDR3 is TGTGCCAGCAGCAAAGGAGAGGGTACGCAGTATTTT.

This clonotype was observed many times. The rearrangement links TRBV9 to TRBJ1-3; D gene uncertain. The CDR3 runs to 13 residues. V lost 3 bases and J lost 0, with 4 bases in between. The germline V gene encodes CDR1 SGDLS and CDR2 YYNGEE. CDR3 in DNA: TGTGCCAGCAGCGGTGGCTCTGGAAACACCATATATTTT. Amino acids: CASSGGSGNTIYF.

This clonotype was observed at least ten times. The chain carries TRBV9 and TRBJ1-1; possible D gene TRBD1, 5 bases. This CDR3 has 13 amino acids. Germline V gives CDR1 SGDLS, CDR2 YYNGEE. V shed 1 base and J shed 6 bases, with 10 bases lying between them. DNA of the CDR3: TGTGCCAGCAGCGTATCCAGGGAAGCTGAAGCTTTCTTT. It translates to CASSVSREAEAFF.

This clonotype has a count of ten or more. This chain connects TRBV9 to TRBJ2-7, with D perhaps TRBD1 (6 bases). CDR3 length: 13 amino acids. Trimming shortened V by 2 bases and J by 6 bases, and 12 bases separated the two germline ends. CDR1 SGDLS and CDR2 YYNGEE come from the germline V gene. Here the CDR3 reads CASSVRQGTEQYF. The CDR3 region has the DNA TGTGCCAGCAGCGTTCGGCAGGGGACCGAGCAGTACTTC. The variable domain in full, with the rest retrieved from reference TRBV9 and TRBJ2-7, is DSGVTQTPKHLITATGQRVTLRCSPRSGDLSVYWYQQSLDQGLQFLIQYYNGEERAKGNILERFSAQQFPDLHSELNLSSLELGDSALYFCASSVRQGTEQYFGPGTRLTVT.

Regarding this clonotype: This may come from a read error, since a much larger clone is one base off. The V gene is TRBV9, the J gene TRBJ2-5, with 10 bases identical to TRBD2. This CDR3 is 16 amino acids long. Germline V gene data show CDR1 as SGDLS and CDR2 as YYNGEE. The CDR3 spells CASSVVPSGSGESQYF. The DNA of the CDR3 is TGTGCCAGCAGCGTAGTCCCTAGCGGGAGCGGAGAGAGCCAGTACTTC.

This clonotype was observed many times. The chain is built from TRBV9 and TRBJ2-2, with 11 nucleotides matching TRBD2. The CDR3 spans 16 residues. Trimming removed 2 bases from V and 6 bases from J; junction bases left unmatched: 6. Germline V CDR1 and CDR2: SGDLS, YYNGEE. CDR3 residues: CASSVSGRVVSGELFF. The CDR3 DNA follows: TGTGCCAGCAGCGTTAGCGGGAGGGTCGTTTCCGGGGAGCTGTTTTTT.